The 19 T cell receptor beta chains listed next were all sequenced from one sample in a study of identical twins. TCRdb processed the 5' RACE reads anew with MiXCR; each CDR3 protein has one entry. Of some 790,000 distinct CDR3 sequences in the sample, 15% to 20% were seen once. These data were likewise used in another study, on T cells expressing NK-cell markers.

Material for sequencing was PBMCs. The receptors here all came from a woman under 30 in good health.

This chain connects TRBV7-3 to TRBJ2-2; no clear D gene. The CDR3 runs to 14 residues. The V end was cut by 5 bases, the J end by 1 base, with 8 bases between. The germline V gene has CDR1 SGHTA and CDR2 FQGTGA. CDR3 protein: CASSVDKNTGELFF. CDR3 nucleotides: TGTGCCAGCAGCGTCGACAAGAACACCGGGGAGCTGTTTTTT.

In this sample, this clonotype turned up a few times. The V and J genes are TRBV20-1 and TRBJ2-7; D not certain. This CDR3 contains 14 residues. Germline V gene sequence: CDR1 DFQATT, CDR2 SNEGSKA (reference sequence). V was clipped by 3 bases and J by 5 bases, with 17 bases between them. The DNA for the CDR3 is TGCAGTGCTAGTCTTGGACCCGCTCCCGACGAGCAGTACTTC. The encoded protein is CSASLGPAPDEQYF.

This clonotype was observed a few times. J is TRBJ2-7 and V is TRBV12-3 or TRBV12-4; D ambiguous. This CDR3 has 14 amino acids. V gave up 2 bases and J gave up 4 bases, with 12 bases separating them. CDR3 DNA sequence: TGTGCCAGCAGTTTAATGTATGACGGATACGAGCAGTACTTC. It codes for CASSLMYDGYEQYF.

This clonotype was observed at least ten times. V gene TRBV12-3 or TRBV12-4 combines with J gene TRBJ2-1; D not certain. The ends were cut back, 4 bases at V and 9 bases at J, with 10 bases in the middle. This CDR3 is built from 12 residues. CDR3 sequence (DNA): TGTGCCAGCAGTTATGTACAAAGTGAGCAGTTCTTC. It encodes CASSYVQSEQFF.

The chain carries TRBV20-1 and TRBJ1-1; D may be TRBD1 (6 bases). The CDR3 runs to 12 residues. Looked up from germline, CDR1 is DFQATT and CDR2 is SNEGSKA (reference sequence). With 4 bases removed from V and 5 bases from J, the gap between germline ends came to 11 bases. For the CDR3, the DNA is TGCAGTGCTAAACAGGGCGGGACTGAAGCTTTCTTT. Amino acid sequence: CSAKQGGTEAFF.

DNA of the CDR3: TGTGCCAGCAGCCAAGGGACCCAAGCCTACGAGCAGTACTTC. Translating gives CASSQGTQAYEQYF. The chain combines TRBV3-1 with TRBJ2-7; D gene unclear. The CDR3 length is 14 residues. In germline, CDR1 is LGHDT, CDR2 YNNKEL (reference sequence). V shed 1 base and J shed 2 bases, with 9 bases lying between them.

There are many counts of this clonotype. One end of the junction varies from germline; a read error may be responsible. The chain is built from TRBV5-1 and TRBJ2-7; no reliable D call. The CDR3 spans 11 residues. Germline CDR1 is SGHRS and CDR2 is YFSETQ. The CDR3 nucleotides read TGTGCCAGCAGCGATAGCTACGAGCAGTACTTC. Translating it yields CASSDSYEQYF.

This clonotype was seen more than once but under ten times. The V gene is TRBV12-3 or TRBV12-4, the J gene TRBJ1-1; no reliable D call. V lost 3 bases and J 9 bases, leaving 11 bases between the germline ends. CDR3 length: 12 amino acids. The CDR3 protein is CASSFSGSKAFF. The CDR3 bases are TGTGCCAGCAGTTTCTCGGGGTCGAAAGCTTTCTTT.

This clonotype was detected only a few times. The V call is TRBV20-1, the J call TRBJ2-3; TRBD2 agrees at 7 bases. The germline V gene encodes CDR1 DFQATT and CDR2 SNEGSKA (reference sequence). V was clipped by 3 bases and J by 2 bases; unmatched bases: 5. The CDR3 sequence is 14 residues long. CDR3: CSASASGFTDTQYF. CDR3 bases: TGCAGTGCTAGCGCTAGCGGCTTCACAGATACGCAGTATTTT.

In the case of this clonotype: A much larger clone sits a single nucleotide away, making a read error possible. V usage is TRBV24-1 and J usage is TRBJ2-3; D is undetermined. Trimming stripped 2 bases from V and 5 bases from J, with 4 bases between. The CDR3 runs 12 residues. In germline, CDR1 is KGHDR, CDR2 SFDVKD. CDR3 sequence (DNA): TGTGCCACCAGTGATTCCAGAGATACGCAGTATTTT. Translation gives CATSDSRDTQYF.

This clonotype has only a few counts. J is TRBJ2-1 and V is TRBV12-3 or TRBV12-4; D tentatively fits TRBD1 or TRBD2 (6 bases each). The length of the CDR3 is 16 residues. V was clipped by 5 bases and J by 1 base, with 15 bases between them. CDR3 protein: CASSGGPTLSYNEQFF. The CDR3 nucleotides read TGTGCCAGCAGTGGGGGGCCGACCCTTTCCTACAATGAGCAGTTCTTC.

V is TRBV5-1 and J is TRBJ1-2; D not certain. V lost 3 bases and J lost 5, with 8 bases in between. From germline, CDR1 is SGHRS and CDR2 YFSETQ. The CDR3 has 12 residues. The CDR3 DNA reads as TGCGCCAGCAGCTCCTCGGAGTATGGCTACACCTTC. Protein sequence: CASSSSEYGYTF.

The chain joins TRBV5-1 to TRBJ2-7; tentative D call: TRBD1 (6 bases). This CDR3 is 15 amino acids long. Trimming shortened V by 1 base and J by 6 bases, and 17 bases separated the two germline ends. Germline V gives CDR1 SGHRS, CDR2 YFSETQ. The CDR3 coding sequence is TGCGCCAGCAGCTTGCTGTTGGGGGCGCGCTCCGAGCAGTACTTC. It encodes CASSLLLGARSEQYF.

The chain recombines TRBV4-3 with TRBJ2-1; D possibly corresponds to TRBD2 (5 bases). V lost 0 bases to trimming and J lost 0 bases, with 9 bases between them. CDR3 size: 16 residues. CDR1 and CDR2 (germline): LGHNA, YSLEER. CDR3 in DNA: TGCGCCAGCAGCCAAGATACGGGGAGCTCCTACAATGAGCAGTTCTTC. Protein sequence: CASSQDTGSSYNEQFF.

This chain joins TRBV21-1 and TRBJ2-1; the listed D gene, TRBD1, was not tested against the DNA. TRBV21-1 is a pseudogene locus. The CDR3 covers 15 residues. The CDR3 DNA reads TGTGCCAGCATCCCTGGGGACCCATCCTACAATGAGCAGTTCTTC. Its translation is CASIPGDPSYNEQFF.

This rearrangement joins TRBV12-5 to TRBJ1-1; 7 nucleotides line up with TRBD1. The CDR3 totals 15 residues. From germline, CDR1 is LGHNT and CDR2 FRNRAP. The V segment lost 0 bases and the J segment 1 base; nucleotides outside the gene matches: 2. DNA for the CDR3: TGTGCTAGTGGTTTGGTACAGGGGAAGAACACTGAAGCTTTCTTT. It encodes CASGLVQGKNTEAFF.

This clonotype is a singleton in its sample. This sequence joins TRBV11-3 and TRBJ1-2; D gene uncertain. Germline V gene lookup returns CDR1 SGHNT and CDR2 YENEEA. The V and J ends lost 2 bases and 8 bases respectively, with 12 bases between them. The CDR3 has 13 residues. The CDR3 spells CASSLRPFGGYTF. CDR3 sequence (DNA): TGTGCCAGCAGCTTACGGCCTTTTGGGGGCTACACCTTC. The whole variable domain, remainder taken from reference TRBV11-3 and TRBJ1-2, is EAGVVQSPRYKIIEKKQPVAFWCNPISGHNTLYWYLQNLGQGPELLIRYENEEAVDDSQLPKDRFSAERLKGVDSTLKIQPAELGDSAVYLCASSLRPFGGYTFGSGTRLTVV.

The gene calls are TRBV5-5 and TRBJ1-2, with no clear D. Trimming cost V 4 bases and J 5 bases, with 18 bases left between them. Germline V gene lookup returns CDR1 SGHKS and CDR2 YYEKEE (reference sequence). The CDR3 length is 15 residues. CDR3 bases: TGTGCCAGCAGCCTTAGCCCCGGGTCAAATTATGGCTACACCTTC. Protein product: CASSLSPGSNYGYTF.

This clonotype was counted only a few times. The chain combines TRBV12-3 or TRBV12-4 with TRBJ2-2; 8 positions match TRBD2. Trimming cost V 4 bases and J 0 bases; bases outside gene matches: 1. The CDR3 extends over 15 amino acids. For the CDR3, the DNA is TGTGCCAGCAGTTCAGCGGGGGCGAACACCGGGGAGCTGTTTTTT. It encodes CASSSAGANTGELFF.